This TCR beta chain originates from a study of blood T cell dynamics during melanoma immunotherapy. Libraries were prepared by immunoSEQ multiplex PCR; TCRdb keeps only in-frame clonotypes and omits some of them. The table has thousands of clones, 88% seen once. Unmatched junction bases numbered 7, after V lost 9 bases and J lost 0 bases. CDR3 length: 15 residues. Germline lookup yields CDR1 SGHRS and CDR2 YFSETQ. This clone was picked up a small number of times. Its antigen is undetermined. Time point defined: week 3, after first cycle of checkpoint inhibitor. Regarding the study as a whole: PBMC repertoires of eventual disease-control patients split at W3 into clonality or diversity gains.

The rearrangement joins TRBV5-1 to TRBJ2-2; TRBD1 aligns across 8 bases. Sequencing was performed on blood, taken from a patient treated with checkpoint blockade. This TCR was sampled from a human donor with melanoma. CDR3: CATKTGVTNTGELFF. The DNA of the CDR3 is TGCGCCACCAAGACAGGGGTGACGAACACCGGGGAGCTGTTTTTT.